This TCR beta chain was documented in a study of siplizumab effects on memory and regulatory T cells. Assaying covered roughly 92,000 TCR templates per sample. This table comes from immunoSEQ multiplex PCR, and its TCRdb copy is limited to in-frame clones, with some not included. The sample has about 50,000 clones, about 88% seen once. V shed 2 bases and J 0 bases; nucleotides not matched to a gene: 5. The CDR3 length is 18 residues. Germline CDR1 and CDR2: SEHNR and FQNEAQ (reference sequence). The chain has TRBV7-9 and TRBJ2-2; 11 bases are a match to TRBD2. The source is a human donor in good health. Sequenced: naive CD8+ T cells sorted from blood. The CDR3 DNA reads as TGTGCCAGCAGCTTAACTAGCGGGGGATCTACGAACACCGGGGAGCTGTTTTTT. Translated, it gives CASSLTSGGSTNTGELFF.